The T cell receptor beta chain described here comes from a study of T cell responses to AZD1222 COVID-19 vaccine. Study findings and constraints: White British people made up most donors, females outnumbered males, and clonal diversity was possibly underestimated. An increase in Spike-specific TCR breadth and depth was observed after two AZD1222 doses.

V shed 2 bases, J shed 2 bases, and the junction held 6 bases outside the gene matches. Germline assignment: CDR1 SGHNT and CDR2 YYREEE (reference sequence). The CDR3 covers 17 residues. This table comes from immunoSEQ multiplex PCR, and its TCRdb copy is limited to in-frame clones, with some not included. The sample includes approximately 120,000 clones, around 87% of them seen just once. Regarding this clone: Its matching antigen is unknown.

The material sequenced was peripheral blood, taken on day 0 of AZD1222 vaccination. This clonotype was sampled from an adult in good health. This chain connects TRBV5-4 to TRBJ2-7, with 14 bases fitting TRBD2. The CDR3: CASSFGTSGGTTYEQYF. The CDR3 nucleotides read TGTGCCAGCAGCTTCGGGACTAGCGGGGGTACTACCTACGAGCAGTACTTC.